The next 20 T cell receptor beta chains were all read from a single sample in a study of blood T cell repertoires in COVID-19. Repertoires were generated with immunoSEQ multiplex PCR, while TCRdb's copy carries only in-frame clones and drops some. The sample lists about 210,000 clones; around 84% were seen once. The sequencing input was peripheral blood. The source is a man aged 35 to 55 who had recovered from COVID-19.

This clone has just a few counts. The chain recombines TRBV3-1 (or the pseudogene TRBV3-2) with TRBJ2-5; no firm D call. CDR3 length: 12 residues. From germline, CDR1 is LGHDT and CDR2 YNNKEL (reference sequence). Trimming cost V 4 bases and J 1 base, with 4 bases left between them. The DNA of the CDR3 is TGTGCCAGCAGCCTAGCCCAAGAGACCCAGTACTTC. It encodes CASSLAQETQYF.

V usage is TRBV5-4 and J usage is TRBJ1-2, with D possibly TRBD1 on 5 matching bases. V was shortened by 4 bases and J by 0 bases, with 10 bases between the two germline ends. Germline V gene lookup returns CDR1 SGHNT and CDR2 YYREEE (reference sequence). The CDR3 totals 14 residues. The CDR3 spells CASSLDSSNYGYTF. The CDR3 DNA sequence: TGTGCCAGCAGCCTCGACAGCTCTAACTATGGCTACACCTTC.

V usage is TRBV6-7 and J usage is TRBJ2-7, with D perhaps matching TRBD1 (6 bases). TRBV6-7 is sorted into the ORF group, with uncertain function. This CDR3 comprises 18 residues. Trimming took off 4 bases at V and 3 bases at J, with 25 bases between the two ends. The CDR3 coding sequence is TGTGCCAGCAGTTCGCCGACCATATGGACAGACACTAACTACGAGCAGTACTTC. Encoded protein: CASSSPTIWTDTNYEQYF.

The genes are TRBV2 and TRBJ2-1; 7 bases line up with TRBD1. The ends lost 5 bases at V and 5 bases at J; junction bases unmatched: 3. Per germline, CDR1 SNHLY and CDR2 FYNNEI. CDR3 length: 13 amino acids. The CDR3 region has the DNA TGTGCCAGCAGTACCGGGACAGACAATGAGCAGTTCTTC. Translation gives CASSTGTDNEQFF.

The V and J genes are TRBV15 and TRBJ2-5, with 11 nucleotides matching TRBD2. The germline V gene has CDR1 LNHNV and CDR2 YYDKDF (reference sequence). The CDR3 is 17 residues long. V dropped 5 bases and J dropped 5; count of bases not matched to a gene: 13. CDR3 in amino acids: CATSGLSGRGLGETQYF. In DNA form, the CDR3 reads TGTGCCACCAGCGGACTTAGCGGGAGGGGCCTGGGGGAGACCCAGTACTTC.

The V gene is TRBV5-4, the J gene TRBJ2-5, with 8 bases identical to TRBD2. V was pared by 5 bases and J by 1 base, with 10 bases of the junction left unmatched. Germline CDR1 and CDR2: SGHNT and YYREEE (reference sequence). This CDR3 is built from 16 residues. The CDR3 coding sequence is TGTGCCAGCAGTCGTAGCGGGGTGGGACGCCAAGAGACCCAGTACTTC. Translating it yields CASSRSGVGRQETQYF.

The chain combines TRBV7-2 with TRBJ2-7; possibly TRBD2 for D (6 bases). Germline CDR1 and CDR2: SGHTA and FQGNSA. This CDR3 comprises 14 residues. Trimming stripped 5 bases from V and 3 bases from J, with 14 bases between. This CDR3 reads CASSPGGVIYEQYF. CDR3 coding DNA: TGTGCCAGCAGCCCCGGCGGGGTGATCTACGAGCAGTACTTC.

This clone has just one count. The chain employs TRBV7-2 and TRBJ2-1; 7 bases map to TRBD2. The CDR3 runs to 15 residues. J gave up 3 bases and V 4 bases, and 6 bases lay outside the gene matches. From germline, CDR1 is SGHTA and CDR2 FQGNSA. This CDR3 reads CASSSSSGYYNEQFF. The CDR3 bases are TGTGCCAGCAGCTCTTCTAGCGGATACTACAATGAGCAGTTCTTC.

The chain joins TRBV27 to TRBJ1-4; TRBD1 aligns across 7 bases. This CDR3 comprises 13 residues. Germline V gene lookup returns CDR1 MNHEY and CDR2 SMNVEV (reference sequence). The V segment lost 6 bases and the J segment 8 bases; nucleotides outside the gene matches: 6. CDR3 region: CASRRTGGEKLFF. The CDR3 DNA reads TGTGCCAGCAGGAGGACAGGTGGCGAAAAACTGTTTTTT.

The chain employs TRBV7-9 and TRBJ2-3, with D tentatively TRBD2 (5 bases). CDR3 length: 18 residues. Trimming left V 3 bases short and J 1 base short, with 20 bases between. Germline CDR1 reads SEHNR; CDR2 reads FQNEAQ (reference sequence). CDR3 nucleotide sequence: TGTGCCAGCAGCTTTCCGCCGTACGGGATAGATCGCACAGATACGCAGTATTTT. Its protein is CASSFPPYGIDRTDTQYF.

V is TRBV7-2 and J is TRBJ2-1, with 12 bases lining up with TRBD2. This CDR3 region has 15 residues. With V trimmed by 4 bases and J by 4 bases, 2 bases remained unmatched. CDR1 SGHTA and CDR2 FQGNSA come from the germline V gene. This CDR3 reads CASSSTSGGYNEQFF. For the CDR3, the DNA is TGTGCCAGCAGCTCGACTAGCGGGGGATACAATGAGCAGTTCTTC.

V usage is TRBV5-1 and J usage is TRBJ2-7, with 8 bases matching TRBD1. V lost 5 bases, J lost 5 bases, and 15 bases stayed unmatched. The germline CDR1 and CDR2 sequences are SGHRS and YFSETQ. The length of the CDR3 is 16 residues. The CDR3 sequence: CASSLAAGTGLDEQYF. CDR3 coding DNA: TGCGCCAGCAGTCTGGCGGCCGGGACAGGCCTCGACGAGCAGTACTTC.

This chain connects TRBV28 to TRBJ2-1, with 9 nucleotides matching TRBD1. Trimming took 6 bases from V and 9 from J; bases not matched to a gene: 18. This CDR3 is built from 17 residues. CDR1 MDHEN and CDR2 SYDVKM come from the germline V gene. As DNA, the CDR3 is TGTGCCAGCAGAGGTCTCGGTCGCGGGACAGGGTTCGGTGAGCAGTTCTTC. As protein: CASRGLGRGTGFGEQFF.

The chain uses TRBV11-2 and TRBJ1-2; 8 bases fit TRBD1. CDR1 is SGHAT, CDR2 FQNNGV, per germline. CDR3 length: 15 residues. Trimming cost V 0 bases and J 8 bases; bases outside gene matches: 8. As DNA, the CDR3 is TGTGCCAGCAGCTTAGATCGGACAGGGTTGCGGGGCTACACCTTC. It codes for CASSLDRTGLRGYTF.

V gene TRBV7-6 combines with J gene TRBJ2-5, with unresolved D. The CDR3 loop spans 12 amino acids. Trimming stripped 5 bases from V and 0 bases from J, with 4 bases between. Germline V gene data show CDR1 as SGHVS and CDR2 as FNYEAQ. The CDR3 nucleotides are TGTGCCAGCAGCCCGTACCAAGAGACCCAGTACTTC. Protein product: CASSPYQETQYF.

Regarding this clone: This specimen includes other DNA sequences encoding the same CDR3. The J gene is TRBJ2-5, the V gene TRBV18; D is unclear. This CDR3 is built from 11 residues. Germline values: CDR1 KGHSH, CDR2 LQKENI. V gave up 3 bases and J gave up 5 bases, with 4 bases separating them. The CDR3 loop is CASSPRETQYF. CDR3 DNA sequence: TGTGCCAGCTCACCGCGGGAGACCCAGTACTTC.

The chain couples TRBV6-5 to TRBJ2-3, with D unclear. Germline V gives CDR1 MNHEY, CDR2 SVGAGI. This CDR3 region has 15 residues. The ends were cut back, 0 bases at V and 0 bases at J, with 7 bases in the middle. In nucleotides, the CDR3 is TGTGCCAGCAGTTACTCGATGGCTAGCACAGATACGCAGTATTTT. It codes for CASSYSMASTDTQYF.

The chain carries TRBV24-1 and TRBJ2-5, with no clear D. V lost 3 bases, J lost 7 bases, and 5 bases lay in between. The length of the CDR3 is 11 residues. Germline CDR1 KGHDR, CDR2 SFDVKD. CDR3 DNA: TGTGCCACCAGTGATGGCCTGACCCAGTACTTC. Translated: CATSDGLTQYF.

The chain is built from TRBV27 and TRBJ2-5, with a tentative D call TRBD1 (7 bases). This CDR3 has 16 residues. Germline V gives CDR1 MNHEY, CDR2 SMNVEV (reference sequence). Trimming shortened V by 0 bases and J by 3 bases, and 14 bases separated the two germline ends. In DNA, the CDR3 is TGTGCCAGCAGTTTATCTGTCCTCAGGGGGGAAGAGACCCAGTACTTC. Amino acid sequence: CASSLSVLRGEETQYF.

The CDR3 nucleotides read TGTGCCAGCAGCGTAGTAGCGCGGAGCACAGATACGCAGTATTTT. Translated, it gives CASSVVARSTDTQYF. This rearrangement joins TRBV9 to TRBJ2-3, with D perhaps matching TRBD2 (5 bases). The CDR3 sequence is 15 residues long. V was clipped by 0 bases and J by 0 bases, with 8 bases between them. In germline, CDR1 is SGDLS, CDR2 YYNGEE.